This TCR beta chain derives from a study of shared clonotypes between healthy human individuals. Study background: The plates for each donor numbered three CD4 naive, three CD4 memory, two CD8 naive and one CD8 memory.

The CDR3 has 15 amino acids. V trimming: 2 bases; J trimming: 7 bases; junction bases outside the gene matches: 6. Germline V gene data show CDR1 as SGHVS and CDR2 as FQNEAQ. Samples underwent the assay at deep level. Generated by immunoSEQ multiplex PCR, the TCRdb table keeps only in-frame clones and is missing some. The profile covers about 2.1 million clones, with under 95% appearing a single time and 1.5% to 2% taken by the ten largest. The study's findings and limits: The represented genetic and exposure-history diversity was limited by the small number of donors.

Naive CD8 cells lacked CD45RO and underwent positive selection for CCR7, leaving out terminally differentiated effector memory CD45RA+ cells. Adult donors, all healthy and HIV-negative, had no recent acute infections or vaccinations. Notes on this clone: Its antigen is unidentified.

Material for sequencing was naive CD8+ T cells from PBMCs. The sequence came from a man aged 18-30 years in good health. Some clones in this sample may be carry-over from other donors' samples. This chain uses TRBV7-8 with TRBJ2-1; 9 nucleotides agree with TRBD2. Here the CDR3 DNA reads TGTGCCAGCAGCTTATTAGCGGGGGCCCCGAATGAGCAGTTCTTC. Its protein product is CASSLLAGAPNEQFF.